This TCR beta chain was identified in a study of T cells after yellow fever vaccination. The overall study: Preparation of fractions with low cell numbers was performed using SMART-Seq v4 Ultra Low Input.

5'RACE template switching produced TCR cDNA carrying a universal primer site and UMIs. TCRdb re-called the 5' RACE reads with MiXCR, one entry per CDR3 protein. The sample contains 400,000 to 450,000 distinct CDR3 sequences, approximately 18% of which appear only once. Germline-derived CDR1 and CDR2 are KGHSH and LQKENI. Trimming cost V 5 bases and J 4 bases, with 16 bases left between them. The CDR3 is 15 amino acids. The source material was PBMCs, sampled before the yellow fever booster vaccination. The source is a young man who received the YFV17D yellow fever vaccine. This chain uses TRBV18 with TRBJ2-3; the D gene could be TRBD1 or TRBD2 (5 bases each). CDR3 DNA: TGTGCCAGCTCATCCTTTACCGGGGCCGCAGATACGCAGTATTTT. Translating it yields CASSSFTGAADTQYF.